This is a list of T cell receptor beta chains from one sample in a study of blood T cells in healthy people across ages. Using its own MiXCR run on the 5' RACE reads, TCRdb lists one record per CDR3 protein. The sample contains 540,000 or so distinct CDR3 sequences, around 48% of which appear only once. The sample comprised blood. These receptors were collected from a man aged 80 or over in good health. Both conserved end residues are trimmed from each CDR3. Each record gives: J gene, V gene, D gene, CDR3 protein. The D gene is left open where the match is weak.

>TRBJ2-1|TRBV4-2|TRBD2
ASSQDSSGSNEQF
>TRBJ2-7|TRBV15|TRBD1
ATATGGQYEQY
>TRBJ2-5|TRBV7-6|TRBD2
ASSPWSSGEQETQY
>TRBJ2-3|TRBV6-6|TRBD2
ASRPRGLASTDTQY
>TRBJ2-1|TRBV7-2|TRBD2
ASSSRTSGRSSSYNEQF
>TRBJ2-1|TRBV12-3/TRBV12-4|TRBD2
ASSFRTSGPTTHNEQF
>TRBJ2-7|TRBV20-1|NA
SAPYLGEQY
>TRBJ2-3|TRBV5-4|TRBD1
ASSLDLQRTGGTDTQY
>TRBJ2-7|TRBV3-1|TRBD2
ASSHRRWLAGEPEQY
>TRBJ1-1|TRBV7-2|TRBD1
ASSSNRGGTEAF
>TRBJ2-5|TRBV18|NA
ASSSQSGQETQY
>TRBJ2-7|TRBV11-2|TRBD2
ASSLPSGPYEQY
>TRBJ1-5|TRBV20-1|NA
SASPLDQPQH
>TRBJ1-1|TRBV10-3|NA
AISEAENTEAF
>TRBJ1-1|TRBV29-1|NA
SVPGQVNTEAF
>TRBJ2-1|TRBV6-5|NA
ASSYAWRGVWEQF
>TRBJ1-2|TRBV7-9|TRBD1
ASSATGTGSESYT
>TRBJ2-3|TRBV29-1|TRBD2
SVALYGTRSSDTQY
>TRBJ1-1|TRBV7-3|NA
ASSPILGDILGTEAF
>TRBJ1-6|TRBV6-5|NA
ASSVVKEQSPLH
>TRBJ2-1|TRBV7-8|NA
ASSLPGSRDEQF
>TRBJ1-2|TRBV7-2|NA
ASSSGTLYGYT
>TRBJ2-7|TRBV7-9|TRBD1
ASSFTPGQGSSDEQY
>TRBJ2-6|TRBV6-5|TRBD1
ASSYSGTGGAGANVLT
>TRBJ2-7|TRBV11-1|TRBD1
ASSTGTGGIYEQY
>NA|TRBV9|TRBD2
ASSPLSAAGGGETQY
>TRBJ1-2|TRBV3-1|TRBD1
ASSTTGTNYGYT
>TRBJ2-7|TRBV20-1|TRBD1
SASDRSLYEQY
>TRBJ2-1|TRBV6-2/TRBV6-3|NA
ASSYDRGNYYYNEQF
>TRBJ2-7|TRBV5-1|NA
ASRLELRDSDYEQY
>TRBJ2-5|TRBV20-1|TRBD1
SAILRQGEETQY
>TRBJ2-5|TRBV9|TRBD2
ASSVAPSGSGEETQY
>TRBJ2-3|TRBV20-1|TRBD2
SARSPSGSSDTQY
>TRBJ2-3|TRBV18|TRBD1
ASSRDRAGTDTQY
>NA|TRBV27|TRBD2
ASSSGLAGVRETQY
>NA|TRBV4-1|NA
ASSQDGFNSAYEQY
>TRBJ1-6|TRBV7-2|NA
ASRGGTTGLYSPLH
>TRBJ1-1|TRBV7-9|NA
ASSFGLVSAF
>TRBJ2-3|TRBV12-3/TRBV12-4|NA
ASSLLRGRGDTQY
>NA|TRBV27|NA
ASSLARVGAEQY
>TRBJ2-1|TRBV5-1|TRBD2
ATQREVGNEQF
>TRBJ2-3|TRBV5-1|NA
ASSLDLGSDTQY
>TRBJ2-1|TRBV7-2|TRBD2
ASSPVAGAYNEQF
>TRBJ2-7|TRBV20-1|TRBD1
SASQGARSYEQY
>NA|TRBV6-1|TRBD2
ASSDLLTSASYEQY
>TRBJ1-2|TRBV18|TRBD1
ASSPRDRGSGYT